This record concerns one T cell receptor (beta chain) sequence. The CDR3 length is 12 residues. V gave up 7 bases and J gave up 6 bases, with 12 bases separating them. This entry comes from a study of blood T cell repertoires in COVID-19. Turning to the study itself: The cDNA or gDNA used as material had been derived from T cells, B-cell-depleted T cells, or PBMCs.

Using immunoSEQ multiplex PCR, the repertoire was profiled, and TCRdb retains in-frame clones only, with some absent. The table records about 72,000 clones, 80% to 90% of them present only once. Specimen: peripheral blood. The sequence was collected from a man aged 65 to 85 with active or convalescent COVID-19. V is TRBV12-3 or TRBV12-4 and J is TRBJ1-1; the D gene is possibly TRBD1 (5 bases). In nucleotides, the CDR3 is TGTGCCAGCACCTACCCGGGGGCTGAAGCTTTCTTT. It translates to CASTYPGAEAFF.